This passage covers 13 T cell receptor beta chains from one sample sequenced in a study of human T cells and chemical hapten exposure. Stated time point: pre-sensitization, week 0. The sample's treatment: therapeutic diphenylcyclopropenone sensitization with weekly scalp DPC. TCRdb ran MiXCR on the RACE reads and lists one entry per CDR3 protein. Of fewer than 150,000 distinct CDR3 sequences in the sample, roughly 13% were seen once. Here the sequenced sample was whole blood, taken in connection with sensitization to the hapten diphenylcyclopropenone (DPC). Receptor source: a woman aged 18-35 years with alopecia areata. Some clones in this sample may be carry-over from other donors' samples.

The genes are TRBV7-9 and TRBJ2-7; D may be TRBD1 (6 bases). The ends were cut back, 1 base at V and 1 base at J, with 17 bases in the middle. Germline-derived CDR1 and CDR2 are SEHNR and FQNEAQ (reference sequence). The CDR3 sequence is 17 residues long. CDR3 coding DNA: TGTGCCAGCAGCTTAGAGGCGTGGGGCAGGGGTTCCTACGAGCAGTACTTC. It is translated as CASSLEAWGRGSYEQYF.

The chain uses TRBV20-1 and TRBJ2-5, with D unclear. Germline assignment: CDR1 DFQATT and CDR2 SNEGSKA (reference sequence). The CDR3 has 12 residues. V lost 7 bases, J lost 6 bases, and 15 bases lay in between. The chain's CDR3 is CSVNPKVQTQYF. Written as DNA, the CDR3 is TGCAGTGTGAACCCCAAGGTACAGACCCAGTACTTC.

This clonotype has just a few counts. This chain uses TRBV2 with TRBJ1-5; D uncertain. This CDR3 is 14 amino acids long. The germline gives CDR1 SNHLY, CDR2 FYNNEI. Trimming cost V 6 bases and J 0 bases, with 9 bases left between them. CDR3 coding DNA: TGTGCCAGCAGGTCGGCTTATAGCAATCAGCCCCAGCATTTT. Encoded protein: CASRSAYSNQPQHF.

A few counts support this clonotype. The rearrangement uses TRBV20-1 and TRBJ1-2; TRBD1 matches at 7 bases. J gave up 3 bases and V 4 bases, and 8 bases lay outside the gene matches. The CDR3 contains 14 residues. Germline V gene lookup returns CDR1 DFQATT and CDR2 SNEGSKA (reference sequence). CDR3 protein: CSAKVRQGDYGYTF. The DNA for the CDR3 is TGCAGTGCTAAGGTTCGACAGGGAGACTATGGCTACACCTTC.

This rearrangement joins TRBV15 to TRBJ2-7; D possibly corresponds to TRBD2 (5 bases). The germline CDR1 and CDR2 sequences are LNHNV and YYDKDF (reference sequence). Trimming removed 0 bases from V and 3 bases from J, with 12 bases in between. The CDR3 length is 15 residues. CDR3 region: CATSRDSDGFYEQYF. The CDR3 DNA reads as TGTGCCACCAGCAGAGATAGCGACGGATTCTACGAGCAGTACTTC. Supplemented by reference TRBV15 and TRBJ2-7, the full variable domain reads DAMVIQNPRYQVTQFGKPVTLSCSQTLNHNVMYWYQQKSSQAPKLLFHYYDKDFNNEADTPDNFQSRRPNTSFCFLDIRSPGLGDTAMYLCATSRDSDGFYEQYFGPGTRLTVT.

This clonotype showed up many times. The rearrangement uses TRBV7-9 and TRBJ2-7; 9 bases are a match to TRBD1. V dropped 5 bases and J dropped 5; count of bases not matched to a gene: 13. The CDR3 has 16 amino acids. Per germline, CDR1 SEHNR and CDR2 FQNEAQ (reference sequence). The CDR3 DNA follows: TGTGCCAGCAGCCGGCCTCGACAGGGGGTCTTCGACGAGCAGTACTTC. It encodes CASSRPRQGVFDEQYF.

This clonotype was counted at least ten times. This chain connects TRBV29-1 to TRBJ1-3; D gene ambiguous. The germline gives CDR1 SQVTM, CDR2 ANQGSEA. The CDR3 contains 16 residues. Trimming left V 6 bases short and J 0 bases short, with 18 bases between. CDR3 sequence (DNA): TGCAGCGTGCGTGGCGGCAGAAGTTACTCTGGAAACACCATATATTTT. Protein sequence: CSVRGGRSYSGNTIYF.

The chain has TRBV12-3 or TRBV12-4 and TRBJ1-1, with 7 bases aligning to TRBD1. The CDR3 has 14 amino acids. The V gene end was trimmed by 7 bases and the J gene end by 0 bases; junction bases not matched to a gene: 5. For the CDR3, the DNA is TGTGCCAGCATGACGACAGGGATGAACACTGAAGCTTTCTTT. Amino acid sequence: CASMTTGMNTEAFF.

This chain links TRBV24-1 with TRBJ1-1; 9 nucleotides match TRBD1. V shed 7 bases and J 2 bases; nucleotides not matched to a gene: 4. The CDR3 runs to 14 residues. Germline V gene sequence: CDR1 KGHDR, CDR2 SFDVKD. The CDR3 DNA sequence: TGTGCCACCAGGGAGGACAGGGGAAACACTGAAGCTTTCTTT. This translates into CATREDRGNTEAFF.

This clonotype was detected ten times or more. The genes are TRBV27 and TRBJ1-4, with 7 bases lining up with TRBD1. The CDR3 sequence is 17 residues long. The V and J ends lost 4 bases and 1 base, in that order; junction bases with no gene match: 9. Germline V lookup: CDR1 MNHEY, CDR2 SMNVEV (reference sequence). CDR3 amino acids: CASSSGQVGKTNEKLFF. The CDR3 DNA is TGTGCCAGCAGTTCCGGACAGGTCGGGAAAACTAATGAAAAACTGTTTTTT.

The chain is built from TRBV6-2 or TRBV6-3 and TRBJ2-1, with 7 bases lining up with TRBD2. Germline assignment: CDR1 MNHEY and CDR2 SVGEGT. The CDR3 extends over 16 amino acids. With 6 bases clipped from V and 3 bases from J, the junction kept 11 bases outside the gene matches. Here the CDR3 DNA reads TGTGCCAGCAGACCTTTTCTAACGGGGGGCTACAATGAGCAGTTCTTC. Translation gives CASRPFLTGGYNEQFF.

The chain employs TRBV7-2 and TRBJ2-7; a possible D gene is TRBD2 (5 bases). Germline CDR1 SGHTA, CDR2 FQGNSA. This CDR3 comprises 14 residues. The ends were cut back, 1 base at V and 3 bases at J, with 10 bases in the middle. The CDR3 DNA reads TGTGCCAGCAGCTTAGTGAGCGGTCTCTACGAGCAGTACTTC. Residues: CASSLVSGLYEQYF.

This clonotype occurred many times. The CDR3 sequence is CASSGTGGPYEQYF. The CDR3 bases are TGTGCCAGCAGCGGGACAGGGGGGCCCTACGAGCAGTACTTC. The chain combines TRBV6-1 with TRBJ2-7; TRBD1 aligns across 11 bases. V gave up 6 bases and J gave up 2 bases; unmatched junction bases: 3. The CDR3 spans 14 residues. Germline V gene sequence: CDR1 MNHNS, CDR2 SASEGT.